Sequencing of this TCR beta chain was carried out in a study of shared clonotypes between healthy human individuals (dated by TCRdb to about 2020). About the investigation overall: A few men and two women, aged 18 to 49 years, made up the cohort. Per donor, three plates each were used for CD4 naive and CD4 memory, two for CD8 naive, and one for CD8 memory. Blood TCR repertoires of five healthy adults were deeply sequenced to estimate repertoire size and the extent of clonotype sharing between individuals. To increase sequencing depth and limit assay-specific biases, different laboratories used diverse techniques to prepare libraries and sequence TCR repertoires. Per donor, leukapheresis produced somewhere between about 0.94 and 9.5 billion PBMCs. Study-wide conclusions, independent of this receptor: Sampling was limited to blood, and TCR repertoires in tissue likely differ from TCR repertoires in blood. Across a handful of donors, around 5% of naive CD4, roughly 3.3% of naive CD8, about 2.3% of memory CD4, and 0.4% of memory CD8 clonotypes were shared. Rarefaction of sorted-subset datasets indicated incomplete sequencing despite the large sequencing depth. Compared with non-shared clonotypes, the clonotypes found in all four sorted-subset donors had higher generation probabilities. Larger estimated clonotype richness was generally found for naive subsets than for memory subsets. Pairwise subsampling led to the expectation that sequencing depth would affect the degree of clonotype sharing among donors. The small number of donors limited the genetic and exposure-history diversity represented.

The CDR3 goes from the cysteine to the phenylalanine over 16 residues. Only CDR3 DNA remains: 48 bases, in frame from the first base. The germline V gene (reference sequence) supplies CDR1 LNHDA and CDR2 SQIVND. Trimming costs V 7 bases and J 4 bases, and their ends lie 20 bases apart. The donors were healthy, HIV-negative adults who had no recently reported acute infections or vaccinations. Only Caucasian adults living in Nashville, Tennessee, USA were represented among the donors. CD4+ T cells were enriched by magnetic negative selection; naive cells were then positively selected on CD45RA, and the negative fraction formed the memory subset. Blood was collected by leukapheresis, and PBMCs were isolated by Ficoll-Histopaque density gradient centrifugation and then cryopreserved in liquid nitrogen vapor phase. Purity and quantity of every magnetically sorted T cell population were checked by analytical flow cytometry. Genomic DNA was isolated from every sorted fraction and measured by UV absorbance on a Nanodrop 2000c.

TCR CDR3 regions were amplified from genomic DNA by multiplex PCR using the deep immunoSEQ assay. Extracted genomic DNA from each cell subset was spread evenly across all wells of several immunoSEQ 96-well plates, with each plate serving as a replicate. Each replicate PCR for sorted subsets received roughly 0.2 ug genomic DNA, equal to about 29,000 T cell genomes. The purified libraries were quantified using a Qubit 3.0 fluorometer, sized with a Bioanalyzer 2100, and then quantified again using the KAPA Library Quantification kit. Each immunoSEQ 96-well plate was sequenced on its own single-read 150-cycle Illumina NextSeq 550 flow cell. Per the source publication's procedure: Because the immunoSEQ output included only junctional sequences and no quality scores, the filtering could not be the same as the filtering used for full-length reads. Sequences were annotated with PyIR, a Python wrapper for IgBLAST v1.9, and V/J genes and CDR3 were assigned using IMGT germline references. Reads were removed for weak V/J assignments (E-value above 1e-6), missing CDR3, stop codons, out-of-frame junctions, or ambiguous translated residues. A V3J clonotype was defined by an identical inferred V gene, J gene, and CDR3 amino acid sequence. Percentage overlap between repertoires was computed as shared unique clonotypes divided by the size of the smaller repertoire. RTK rarefaction, the Chao1 estimator, and Recon v2.1 estimates of unobserved clonotypes were used to assess repertoire richness. Generation probabilities for all TCRbeta clonotypes obtained by the gDNA method from a handful of donors were computed using OLGA. Not all clones reach the TCRdb copy of this immuneACCESS table, which keeps in-frame sequences only. Checked studies attribute under half of the gap to unresolved V genes and leave the rest unexplained. V, J and clone size are those of that table, while D and trimming were read from the DNA. Present in this sample are 2 million to 2.5 million clones, under 97% of which were seen just once. Around 0.13% of the sample belongs to the ten largest clones.

A note on this clone: The antigen this receptor binds is unknown. Base qualities are not recorded, but no much larger clone differs from it by a single base.

Sequencing was carried out using naive CD4+ T cells sorted from blood. In light of the paper, this sample's cell subset or site label describes: CD45RA+ positively selected. The chain joins TRBV19 to TRBJ2-4, with the D segment identity uncertain. The receptor's source is a man aged 18 to 30 in good health. The CDR3 reads CASTSYGSSLKNIQYF. In nucleotides, the sequence is TGTGCCAGTACCTCCTATGGCAGTTCCCTGAAAAACATTCAGTACTTC.